This T cell receptor beta chain was profiled in a study of shared clonotypes between healthy human individuals. Some clones are missing from TCRdb's copy, which holds only in-frame ones; the method was immunoSEQ multiplex PCR. The sample includes 2 million to 3 million clones, 90% to 95% of them seen just once. From germline, CDR1 is SQVTM and CDR2 ANQGSEA. The CDR3 runs to 13 residues. V lost 6 bases and J lost 10; bases outside the gene matches: 9. Sequencing was done on a sample of naive CD4+ T cells from PBMCs. Documented subset: CD45RA+ positively selected. This TCR was sampled from a man younger than 35 in good health. Some clones in this sample may be carry-over from other donors' samples. The V and J genes are TRBV29-1 and TRBJ2-1; 10 bases line up with TRBD2. CDR3 residues: CSVRTSGAVEQFF. DNA for the CDR3: TGCAGCGTCCGGACTAGCGGAGCCGTCGAGCAGTTCTTC.